Below are 19 T cell receptor beta chains sequenced from a single sample in a study of blood T cell repertoires in COVID-19. Using immunoSEQ multiplex PCR, the repertoire was profiled, and TCRdb retains in-frame clones only, with some absent. The sample lists approximately 450,000 clones, roughly 85% occurring once. Sequencing was done on a sample of PBMCs or T cells enriched from blood (not recorded which). The receptors shown here come from a woman aged 18-29 years with acute COVID-19.

This rearrangement joins TRBV5-8 to TRBJ2-3, with 10 nucleotides matching TRBD2. The CDR3 length is 16 residues. Trimming removed 0 bases from V and 5 bases from J; junction bases left unmatched: 6. CDR1 and CDR2 (germline): SGHTS, YDEGEE. Here the CDR3 DNA reads TGTGCCAGCAGCTTGGGAACTAGCGGGATCGGAGATACGCAGTATTTT. It translates to CASSLGTSGIGDTQYF.

V usage is TRBV30 and J usage is TRBJ1-5; D is unresolved. The V and J ends lost 3 bases and 2 bases respectively, with 11 bases between them. The CDR3 contains 14 residues. The V gene's germline CDR1 is GTSNPN and CDR2 SVGIG (reference sequence). The CDR3 reads CAWSWRGGNQPQHF. In DNA, the CDR3 is TGTGCCTGGAGCTGGAGAGGCGGCAATCAGCCCCAGCATTTT.

As regards this clone: The same CDR3 is also encoded by other DNA sequences in this sample. The chain recombines TRBV9 with TRBJ2-2; the D gene is possibly TRBD2 (5 bases). V shed 4 bases and J shed 1 base, with 8 bases lying between them. This CDR3 region has 14 residues. CDR1 and CDR2 from the germline V gene are SGDLS and YYNGEE. The DNA of the CDR3 is TGTGCCAGCAGCCCCCGGGGGAACACCGGGGAGCTGTTTTTT. It translates to CASSPRGNTGELFF.

The chain employs TRBV5-1 and TRBJ1-3, with D perhaps matching TRBD1 (6 bases). Germline CDR1 reads SGHRS; CDR2 reads YFSETQ. The CDR3 has 16 amino acids. Trimming removed 7 bases at V and 4 bases at J, with 21 bases between. CDR3 DNA: TGCGCCAGCCACGACGGATCCACAGGGAGCGGAAACACCATATATTTT. Translating it yields CASHDGSTGSGNTIYF.

Turning to this clone: Other nucleotide sequences in the sample specify the same CDR3. The chain employs TRBV27 and TRBJ2-1; 12 positions match TRBD2. Losses at the gene ends were 4 bases for V and 7 bases for J; bases not matched to a gene: 5. CDR1 and CDR2 from the germline V gene are MNHEY and SMNVEV (reference sequence). The CDR3 extends over 15 amino acids. The CDR3 here is CASSSLAGGRNEQFF. The CDR3 bases are TGTGCCAGCAGTTCCCTAGCGGGAGGGAGGAATGAGCAGTTCTTC.

J is TRBJ1-2 and V is TRBV7-9; D is unresolved. Between the trimmed V and J ends, which lost 0 bases and 4 bases, there was a span of 6 bases. This CDR3 comprises 13 residues. The germline gives CDR1 SEHNR, CDR2 FQNEAQ (reference sequence). CDR3 sequence: CASSLAAGYGYTF. The CDR3 DNA sequence: TGTGCCAGCAGCTTAGCGGCGGGCTATGGCTACACCTTC.

The chain uses TRBV4-2 and TRBJ2-5, with 12 bases matching TRBD2. Germline values: CDR1 LGHNA, CDR2 YNFKEQ. This CDR3 is built from 16 residues. V dropped 4 bases and J dropped 1; count of bases not matched to a gene: 4. The CDR3: CASSRTSGEAQETQYF. In DNA form, the CDR3 reads TGTGCCAGCAGCCGGACTAGCGGGGAAGCCCAAGAGACCCAGTACTTC.

The chain employs TRBV9 and TRBJ2-7; no definite D call. Trimming took off 0 bases at V and 4 bases at J, with 14 bases between the two ends. This CDR3 spans 15 amino acids. The germline V gene has CDR1 SGDLS and CDR2 YYNGEE. CDR3 protein: CASSVGGGSGYEQYF. CDR3 DNA sequence: TGTGCCAGCAGCGTAGGAGGTGGCTCTGGGTACGAGCAGTACTTC. The full variable domain, rest sourced from reference TRBV9 and TRBJ2-7, is DSGVTQTPKHLITATGQRVTLRCSPRSGDLSVYWYQQSLDQGLQFLIQYYNGEERAKGNILERFSAQQFPDLHSELNLSSLELGDSALYFCASSVGGGSGYEQYFGPGTRLTVT.

CDR3 region: CATSDLTRDSTDTQYF. The CDR3 DNA reads TGTGCCACCAGTGACCTAACTAGAGATAGCACAGATACGCAGTATTTT. The rearrangement joins TRBV24-1 to TRBJ2-3; TRBD2 might be the D (5 bases). CDR1 and CDR2 (germline): KGHDR, SFDVKD. The CDR3 is made up of 16 amino acids. Trimming took 4 bases from V and 0 from J, leaving 13 bases between them.

The chain uses TRBV6-5 and TRBJ1-2; no reliable D call. Germline CDR1 and CDR2: MNHEY and SVGAGI. The ends were cut back, 2 bases at V and 6 bases at J, with 10 bases in the middle. This CDR3 is built from 13 residues. CDR3 sequence reads: CASSYRARDGYTF. The CDR3 region has the DNA TGTGCCAGCAGTTACCGAGCTCGGGATGGCTACACCTTC.

The CDR3 nucleotides are TGTGCCAGTACTCCACGGGATAGCGTGCCCTACGAGCAGTACTTC. Encoded protein: CASTPRDSVPYEQYF. V gene TRBV19 combines with J gene TRBJ2-7; possibly TRBD2 for D (5 bases). The CDR3 contains 15 residues. Germline V gives CDR1 LNHDA, CDR2 SQIVND (reference sequence). V gave up 7 bases and J gave up 2 bases, with 18 bases separating them.

V and J are TRBV11-3 and TRBJ2-2; 8 bases match TRBD2. Germline V gene sequence: CDR1 SGHNT, CDR2 YENEEA. Trimming took 1 base from V and 3 from J; bases not matched to a gene: 10. The CDR3 has 18 amino acids. The CDR3 DNA sequence: TGTGCCAGCAGCTTAGCCCCGCCTAGCGGGCTATACACCGGGGAGCTGTTTTTT. This translates into CASSLAPPSGLYTGELFF. Looking up the rest from reference TRBV11-3 and TRBJ2-2 gives the full variable domain: EAGVVQSPRYKIIEKKQPVAFWCNPISGHNTLYWYLQNLGQGPELLIRYENEEAVDDSQLPKDRFSAERLKGVDSTLKIQPAELGDSAVYLCASSLAPPSGLYTGELFFGEGSRLTVL.

This chain uses TRBV7-9 with TRBJ1-1, with TRBD1 as a possible D gene (6 bases). V lost 7 bases and J 6 bases, leaving 21 bases between the germline ends. The CDR3 loop spans 15 amino acids. Germline loops: CDR1 SEHNR, CDR2 FQNEAQ (reference sequence). The CDR3 is CASNTQGGSRSEAFF. CDR3 bases: TGTGCCAGCAACACCCAAGGGGGAAGCAGATCTGAAGCTTTCTTT.

The chain carries TRBV29-1 and TRBJ2-5; 9 bases line up with TRBD1. The CDR3 sequence is 17 residues long. Germline-derived CDR1 and CDR2 are SQVTM and ANQGSEA. J was trimmed by 5 bases and V by 4 bases; bases with no gene match: 17. The CDR3 sequence is CSVVRTGEIPVVETQYF. For the CDR3, the DNA is TGCAGCGTTGTCAGGACAGGGGAAATTCCCGTAGTGGAGACCCAGTACTTC.

The CDR3 region has the DNA TGTGCCAGCAGCGAGAAGGGAGGGATGGAGACCCAGTACTTC. Protein: CASSEKGGMETQYF. The chain uses TRBV9 and TRBJ2-5; the match to TRBD2 covers 7 bases. Germline CDR1 SGDLS, CDR2 YYNGEE. The CDR3 runs 14 residues. V shed 3 bases, J shed 5 bases, and the junction held 7 bases outside the gene matches.

The V and J genes are TRBV7-2 and TRBJ2-7; 11 positions agree with TRBD1. The CDR3 is 14 amino acids. V gave up 4 bases and J gave up 7 bases; unmatched junction bases: 6. Germline V gives CDR1 SGHTA, CDR2 FQGNSA. The CDR3 loop is CASSWGTGGGEQYF. The CDR3 nucleotides are TGTGCCAGCAGCTGGGGGACAGGGGGTGGGGAGCAGTACTTC.

V and J are TRBV7-9 and TRBJ2-3; perhaps TRBD2 as D (6 bases). Germline loops: CDR1 SEHNR, CDR2 FQNEAQ (reference sequence). This CDR3 is 16 amino acids long. The V end was cut by 2 bases, the J end by 2 bases, with 14 bases between. The CDR3, as DNA: TGTGCCAGCAGCTTATCCCCGGGACTCGCCACAGATACGCAGTATTTT. This gives the protein CASSLSPGLATDTQYF.

This clone was observed a few times. The chain joins TRBV16 to TRBJ2-5, with 7 bases identical to TRBD2. V trimming: 1 base; J trimming: 4 bases; junction bases outside the gene matches: 3. The CDR3 runs to 14 residues. The germline gives CDR1 KGHSY, CDR2 FQNENV. The CDR3 here is CASSQLSGGETQYF. The CDR3 bases are TGTGCCAGCAGCCAATTATCGGGAGGAGAGACCCAGTACTTC.

This sequence joins TRBV27 and TRBJ2-7; D may be TRBD1 (5 bases). CDR1 is MNHEY and CDR2 is SMNVEV in the germline V gene (reference sequence). The V gene lost 2 bases and the J gene lost 0 bases, with 14 bases spanning the gap. The CDR3 totals 16 residues. CDR3 amino acids: CASSLKGLPTSYEQYF. CDR3 DNA: TGTGCCAGCAGTTTAAAGGGGCTACCGACCTCCTACGAGCAGTACTTC.